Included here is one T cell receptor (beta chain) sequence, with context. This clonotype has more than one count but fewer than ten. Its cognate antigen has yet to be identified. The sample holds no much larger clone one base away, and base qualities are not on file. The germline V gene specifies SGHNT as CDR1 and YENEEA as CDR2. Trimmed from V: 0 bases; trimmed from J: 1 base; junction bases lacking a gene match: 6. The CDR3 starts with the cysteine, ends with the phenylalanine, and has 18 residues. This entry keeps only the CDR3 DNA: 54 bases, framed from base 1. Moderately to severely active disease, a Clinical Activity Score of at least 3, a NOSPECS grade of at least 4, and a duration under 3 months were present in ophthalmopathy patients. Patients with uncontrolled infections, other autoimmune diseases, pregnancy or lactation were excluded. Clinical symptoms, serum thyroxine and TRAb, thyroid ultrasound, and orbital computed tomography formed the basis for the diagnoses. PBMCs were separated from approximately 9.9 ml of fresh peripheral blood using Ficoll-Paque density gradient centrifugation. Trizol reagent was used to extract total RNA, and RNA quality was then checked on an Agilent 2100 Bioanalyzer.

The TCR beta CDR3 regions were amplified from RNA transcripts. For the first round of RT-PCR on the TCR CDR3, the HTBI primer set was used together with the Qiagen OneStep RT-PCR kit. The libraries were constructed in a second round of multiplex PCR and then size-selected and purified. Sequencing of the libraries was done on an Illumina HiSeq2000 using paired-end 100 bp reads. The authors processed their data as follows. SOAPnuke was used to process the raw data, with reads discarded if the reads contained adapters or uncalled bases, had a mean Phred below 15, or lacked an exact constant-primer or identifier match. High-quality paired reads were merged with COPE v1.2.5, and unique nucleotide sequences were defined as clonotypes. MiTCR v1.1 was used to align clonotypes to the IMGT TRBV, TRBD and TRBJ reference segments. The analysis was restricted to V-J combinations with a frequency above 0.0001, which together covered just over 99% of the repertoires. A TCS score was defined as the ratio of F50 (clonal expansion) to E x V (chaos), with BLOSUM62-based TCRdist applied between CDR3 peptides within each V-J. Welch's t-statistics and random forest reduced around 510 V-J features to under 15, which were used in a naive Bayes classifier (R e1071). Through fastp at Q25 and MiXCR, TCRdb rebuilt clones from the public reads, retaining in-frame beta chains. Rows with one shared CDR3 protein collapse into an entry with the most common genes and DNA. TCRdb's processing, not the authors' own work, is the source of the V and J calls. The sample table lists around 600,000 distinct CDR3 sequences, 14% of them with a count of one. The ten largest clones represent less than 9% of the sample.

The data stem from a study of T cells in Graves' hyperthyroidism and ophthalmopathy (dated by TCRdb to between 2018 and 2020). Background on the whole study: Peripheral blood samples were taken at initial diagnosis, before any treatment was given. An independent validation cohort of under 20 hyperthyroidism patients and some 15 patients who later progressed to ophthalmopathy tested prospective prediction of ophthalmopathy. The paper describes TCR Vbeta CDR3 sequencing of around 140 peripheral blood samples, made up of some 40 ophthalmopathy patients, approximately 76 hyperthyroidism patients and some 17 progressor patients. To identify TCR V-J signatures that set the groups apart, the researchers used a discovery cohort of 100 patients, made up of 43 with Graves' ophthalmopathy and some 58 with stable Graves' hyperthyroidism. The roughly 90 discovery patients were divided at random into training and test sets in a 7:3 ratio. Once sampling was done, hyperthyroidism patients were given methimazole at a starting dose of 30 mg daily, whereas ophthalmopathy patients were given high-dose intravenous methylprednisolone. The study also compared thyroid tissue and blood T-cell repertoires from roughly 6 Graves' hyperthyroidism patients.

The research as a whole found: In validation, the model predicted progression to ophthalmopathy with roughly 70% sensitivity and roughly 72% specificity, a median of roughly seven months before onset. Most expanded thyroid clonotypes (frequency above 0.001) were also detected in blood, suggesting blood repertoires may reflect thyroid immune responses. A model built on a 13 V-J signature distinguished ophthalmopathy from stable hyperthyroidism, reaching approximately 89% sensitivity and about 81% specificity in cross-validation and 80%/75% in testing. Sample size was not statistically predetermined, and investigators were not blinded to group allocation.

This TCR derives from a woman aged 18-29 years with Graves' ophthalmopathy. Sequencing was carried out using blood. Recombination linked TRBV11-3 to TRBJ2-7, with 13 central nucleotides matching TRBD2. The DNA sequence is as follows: TGTGCCAGCAGCTTAGAAAGACTAGCGGGAGGTCGGTCCTACGAGCAGTACTTC. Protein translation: CASSLERLAGGRSYEQYF.